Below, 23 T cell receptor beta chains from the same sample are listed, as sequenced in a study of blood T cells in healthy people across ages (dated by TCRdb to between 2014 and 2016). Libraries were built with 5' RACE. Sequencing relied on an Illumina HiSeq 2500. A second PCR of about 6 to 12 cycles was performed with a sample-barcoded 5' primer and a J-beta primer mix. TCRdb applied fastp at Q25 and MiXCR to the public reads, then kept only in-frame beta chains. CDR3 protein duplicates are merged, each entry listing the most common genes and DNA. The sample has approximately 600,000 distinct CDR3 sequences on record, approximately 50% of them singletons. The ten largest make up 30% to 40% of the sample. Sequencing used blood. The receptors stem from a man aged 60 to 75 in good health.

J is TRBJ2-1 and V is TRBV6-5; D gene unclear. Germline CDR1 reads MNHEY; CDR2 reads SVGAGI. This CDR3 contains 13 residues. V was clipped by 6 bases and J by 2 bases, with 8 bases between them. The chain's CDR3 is CASRTSTYNEQFF. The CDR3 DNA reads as TGTGCCAGCAGGACCTCAACCTACAATGAGCAGTTCTTC.

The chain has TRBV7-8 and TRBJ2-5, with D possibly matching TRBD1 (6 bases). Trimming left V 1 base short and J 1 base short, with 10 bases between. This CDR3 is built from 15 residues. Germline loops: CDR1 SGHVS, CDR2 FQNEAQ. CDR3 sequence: CASSLGRGSQETQYF. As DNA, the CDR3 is TGTGCCAGCAGCTTAGGCAGGGGTTCCCAAGAGACCCAGTACTTC.

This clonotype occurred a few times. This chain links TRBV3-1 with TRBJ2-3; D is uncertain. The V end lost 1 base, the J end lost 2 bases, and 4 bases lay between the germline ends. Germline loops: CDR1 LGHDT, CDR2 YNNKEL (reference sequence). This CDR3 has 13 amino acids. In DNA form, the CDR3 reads TGTGCCAGCAGCCAAGTATCCACAGATACGCAGTATTTT. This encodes CASSQVSTDTQYF.

CDR3 bases: TGCGCCAGCAGCTTGGCACCAGGAGGGACTGAAGCTTTCTTT. This encodes CASSLAPGGTEAFF. The V call is TRBV5-1, the J call TRBJ1-1; the D is unclear. The germline V and J ends were trimmed by 0 bases and 5 bases, with 11 bases remaining between them. The CDR3 loop spans 14 amino acids. Looked up from germline, CDR1 is SGHRS and CDR2 is YFSETQ.

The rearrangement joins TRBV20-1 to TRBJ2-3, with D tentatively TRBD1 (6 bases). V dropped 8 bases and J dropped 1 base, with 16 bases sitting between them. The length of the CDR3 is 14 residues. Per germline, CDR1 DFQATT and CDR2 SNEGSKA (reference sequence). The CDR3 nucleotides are TGCAGTACAACGCAGGGGACCCGCACAGATACGCAGTATTTT. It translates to CSTTQGTRTDTQYF.

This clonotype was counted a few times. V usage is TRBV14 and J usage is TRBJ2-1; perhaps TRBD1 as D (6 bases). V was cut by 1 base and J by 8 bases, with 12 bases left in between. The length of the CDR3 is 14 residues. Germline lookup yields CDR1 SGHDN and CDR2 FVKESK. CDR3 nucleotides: TGTGCCAGCAGCCAAGTGAACAGGGCTCATGAGCAGTTCTTC. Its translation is CASSQVNRAHEQFF.

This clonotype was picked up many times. Written as DNA, the CDR3 is TGTGCCAGCAGCCAATCGACGGTGAGCTCCTACGAGCAGTACTTC. As protein: CASSQSTVSSYEQYF. The gene calls are TRBV4-2 and TRBJ2-7; D unresolved. The CDR3 runs 15 residues. Germline CDR1 and CDR2: LGHNA and YNFKEQ. Trimming took 2 bases from V and 0 from J, leaving 11 bases between them.

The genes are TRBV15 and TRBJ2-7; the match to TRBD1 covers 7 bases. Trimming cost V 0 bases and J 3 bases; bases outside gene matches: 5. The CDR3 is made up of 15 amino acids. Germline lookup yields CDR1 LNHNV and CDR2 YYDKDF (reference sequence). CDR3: CATSRDLSGGYEQYF. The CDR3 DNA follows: TGTGCCACCAGCAGAGATTTGTCAGGGGGCTACGAGCAGTACTTC.

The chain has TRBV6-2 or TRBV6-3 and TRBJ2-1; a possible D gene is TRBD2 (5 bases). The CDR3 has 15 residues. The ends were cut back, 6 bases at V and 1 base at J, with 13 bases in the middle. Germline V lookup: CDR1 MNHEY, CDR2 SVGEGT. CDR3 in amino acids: CASSWRAESYNEQFF. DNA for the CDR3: TGTGCCAGCAGCTGGCGGGCGGAATCCTACAATGAGCAGTTCTTC.

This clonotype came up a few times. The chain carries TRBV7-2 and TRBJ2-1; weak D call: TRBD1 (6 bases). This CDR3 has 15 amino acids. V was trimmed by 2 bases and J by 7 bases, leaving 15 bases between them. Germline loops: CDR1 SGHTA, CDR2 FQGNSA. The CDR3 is CASSLSRAGANEQFF. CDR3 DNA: TGTGCCAGCAGCTTAAGCCGGGCAGGGGCAAATGAGCAGTTCTTC. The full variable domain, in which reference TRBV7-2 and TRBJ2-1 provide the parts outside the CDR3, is GAGVSQSPSNKVTEKGKDVELRCDPISGHTALYWYRQSLGQGLEFLIYFQGNSAPDKSGLPSDRFSAERTGGSVSTLTIQRTQQEDSAVYLCASSLSRAGANEQFFGPGTRLTVL.

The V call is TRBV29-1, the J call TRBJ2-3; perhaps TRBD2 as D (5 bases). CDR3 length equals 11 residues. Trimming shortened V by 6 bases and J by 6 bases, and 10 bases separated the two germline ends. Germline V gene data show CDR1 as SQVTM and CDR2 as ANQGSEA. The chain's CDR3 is CSVLSGDTQYF. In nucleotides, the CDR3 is TGCAGCGTGCTGTCGGGGGATACGCAGTATTTT.

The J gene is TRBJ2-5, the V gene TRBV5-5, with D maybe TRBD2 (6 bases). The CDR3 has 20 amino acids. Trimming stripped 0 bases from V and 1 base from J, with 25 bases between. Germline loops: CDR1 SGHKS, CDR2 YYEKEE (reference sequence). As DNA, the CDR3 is TGTGCCAGCAGCTTGGCGCCTTTCCGCAGTGGGGGAGGATCCCAAGAGACCCAGTACTTC. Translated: CASSLAPFRSGGGSQETQYF.

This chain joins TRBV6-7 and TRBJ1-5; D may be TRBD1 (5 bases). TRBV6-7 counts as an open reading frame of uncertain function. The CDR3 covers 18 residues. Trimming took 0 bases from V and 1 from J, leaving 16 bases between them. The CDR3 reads CASSYSVTAQASNQPQHF. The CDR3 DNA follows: TGTGCCAGCAGTTACTCTGTGACAGCCCAGGCGAGCAATCAGCCCCAGCATTTT.

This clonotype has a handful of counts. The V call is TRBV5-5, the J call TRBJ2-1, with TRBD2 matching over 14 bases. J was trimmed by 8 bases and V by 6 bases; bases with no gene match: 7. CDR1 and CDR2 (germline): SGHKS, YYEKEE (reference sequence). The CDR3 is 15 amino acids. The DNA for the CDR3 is TGTGCCAGCACCGTGACTAGCGGGGGGGGGTATGAGCAGTTCTTC. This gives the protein CASTVTSGGGYEQFF. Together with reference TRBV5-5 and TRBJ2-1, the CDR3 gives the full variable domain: DAGVTQSPTHLIKTRGQQVTLRCSPISGHKSVSWYQQVLGQGPQFIFQYYEKEERGRGNFPDRFSARQFPNYSSELNVNALLLGDSALYLCASTVTSGGGYEQFFGPGTRLTVL.

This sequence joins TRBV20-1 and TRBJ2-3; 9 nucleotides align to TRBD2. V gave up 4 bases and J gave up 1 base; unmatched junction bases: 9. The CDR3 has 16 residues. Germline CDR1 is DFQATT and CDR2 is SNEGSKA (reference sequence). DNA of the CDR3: TGCAGTGCTAATACCTGGGCTAGCGGGGGCACAGATACGCAGTATTTT. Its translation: CSANTWASGGTDTQYF.

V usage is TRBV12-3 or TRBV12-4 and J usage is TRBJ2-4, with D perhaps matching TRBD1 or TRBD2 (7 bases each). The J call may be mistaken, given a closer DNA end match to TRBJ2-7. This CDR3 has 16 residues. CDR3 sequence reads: CASSLAGRGRLGEQYF. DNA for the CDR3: TGTGCCAGCAGTTTAGCGGGGAGGGGGCGCCTCGGCGAGCAGTACTTC.

CDR3 DNA sequence: TGCAGCGTTGTTGGTAGCGGGGGGGGCACAGATACGCAGTATTTT. The encoded protein is CSVVGSGGGTDTQYF. The V gene is TRBV29-1, the J gene TRBJ2-3; 11 bases align to TRBD2. The V and J ends lost 4 bases and 1 base, in that order; junction bases with no gene match: 4. Germline V gene lookup returns CDR1 SQVTM and CDR2 ANQGSEA. The CDR3 covers 15 residues.

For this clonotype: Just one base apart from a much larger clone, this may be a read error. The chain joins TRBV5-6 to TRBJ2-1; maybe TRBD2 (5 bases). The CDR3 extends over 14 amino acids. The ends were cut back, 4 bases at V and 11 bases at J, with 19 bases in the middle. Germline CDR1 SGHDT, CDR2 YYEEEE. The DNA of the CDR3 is TGTGCCAGCAGCAGTCCGATTATAGAGACTAAGCAGTTCTTC. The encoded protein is CASSSPIIETKQFF.

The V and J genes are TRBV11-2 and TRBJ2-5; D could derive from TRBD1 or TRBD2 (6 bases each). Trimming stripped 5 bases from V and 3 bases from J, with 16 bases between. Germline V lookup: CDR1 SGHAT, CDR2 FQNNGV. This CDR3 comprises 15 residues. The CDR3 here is CASSLNGGSKETQYF. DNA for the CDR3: TGTGCCAGCAGCCTAAACGGGGGCTCCAAAGAGACCCAGTACTTC.

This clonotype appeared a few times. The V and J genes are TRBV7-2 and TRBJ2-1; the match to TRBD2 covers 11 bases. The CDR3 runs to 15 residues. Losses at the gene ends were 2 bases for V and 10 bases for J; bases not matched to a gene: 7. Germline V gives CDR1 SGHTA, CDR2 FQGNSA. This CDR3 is CASSLLAGTSGEQFF. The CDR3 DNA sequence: TGTGCCAGCAGCTTACTAGCCGGGACTAGCGGAGAGCAGTTCTTC.

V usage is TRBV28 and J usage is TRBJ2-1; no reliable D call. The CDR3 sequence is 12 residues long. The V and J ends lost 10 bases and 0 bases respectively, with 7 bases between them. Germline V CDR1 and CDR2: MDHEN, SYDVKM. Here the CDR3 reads CATESSYNEQFF. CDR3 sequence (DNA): TGTGCCACAGAGAGCTCCTACAATGAGCAGTTCTTC. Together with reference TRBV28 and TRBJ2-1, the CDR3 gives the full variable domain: DVKVTQSSRYLVKRTGEKVFLECVQDMDHENMFWYRQDPGLGLRLIYFSYDVKMKEKGDIPEGYSVSREKKERFSLILESASTNQTSMYLCATESSYNEQFFGPGTRLTVL.

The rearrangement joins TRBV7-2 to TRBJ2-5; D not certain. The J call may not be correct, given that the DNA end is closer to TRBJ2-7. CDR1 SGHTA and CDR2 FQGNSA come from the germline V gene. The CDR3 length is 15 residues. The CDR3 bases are TGTGCCAGCAGCTCAAGCATGGGCTATAACTACGAGCAGTACTTC. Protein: CASSSSMGYNYEQYF.

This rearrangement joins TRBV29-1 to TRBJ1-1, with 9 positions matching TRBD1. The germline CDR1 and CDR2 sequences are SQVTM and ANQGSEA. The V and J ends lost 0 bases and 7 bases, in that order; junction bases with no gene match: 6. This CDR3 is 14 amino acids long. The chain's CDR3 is CSVEDRGTGFEAFF. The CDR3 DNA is TGCAGCGTTGAAGATCGGGGGACAGGGTTTGAAGCTTTCTTT.